This TCR beta chain was sequenced for a study of response to subunit inactivated influenza vaccine. Each CDR3 protein is one row after TCRdb ran MiXCR on the RT-PCR reads. The sample contains 300,000 to 350,000 distinct CDR3 sequences, approximately 23% of which appear only once. This clonotype was found many times. CDR1 and CDR2 (germline): MNHNY, SVGAGI (reference sequence). The CDR3 loop spans 11 amino acids. V was trimmed by 10 bases and J by 9 bases, leaving 15 bases between them. The input for sequencing was PBMCs from blood, taken around 22 months after vaccination. This receptor was identified in a man in his fifties or sixties who received an inactivated influenza vaccine. The chain has TRBV6-6 and TRBJ1-1; D might be TRBD1 (6 bases). In nucleotides, the CDR3 is TGTGCCACCCAGAAAGGGACAAAAGCTTTCTTT. This encodes CATQKGTKAFF.